The next 15 T cell receptor beta chains were all read from a single sample in a study of OX40 agonist ivuxolimab in advanced cancers. The protocol was immunoSEQ multiplex PCR, while the TCRdb copy is restricted to in-frame clones and leaves out a portion. The sample lists roughly 49,000 clones; around 84% were seen once. Sequencing used CD4+ or CD8+ T cells sorted from blood, obtained in a trial of the OX40 agonist ivuxolimab. These receptors came from an adult with an advanced solid tumor such as melanoma, head and neck, liver or kidney cancer.

A single count supports this clone. In DNA form, the CDR3 reads TGTGCCAGCTCACCTCTGCTCGGGAGGCATACCGGGGAGCTGTTTTTT. Protein product: CASSPLLGRHTGELFF. The chain joins TRBV18 to TRBJ2-2; 7 bases agree with TRBD2. The CDR3 runs 16 residues. J gave up 5 bases and V 3 bases, and 9 bases lay outside the gene matches. CDR1 is KGHSH and CDR2 is LQKENI in the germline V gene.

This clone was observed once. In DNA, the CDR3 is TGTGCCTGTGAAATTGGGGTCCCAGGTCAGCCCCAGCATTTT. Protein product: CACEIGVPGQPQHF. This chain connects TRBV30 to TRBJ1-5; unclear D gene. Germline V gives CDR1 GTSNPN, CDR2 SVGIG (reference sequence). CDR3 size: 14 residues. Trimming stripped 6 bases from V and 6 bases from J, with 18 bases between.

The CDR3 DNA reads as TGTGCCAGCAGCTCCTCTAGCCCGGTTGCAGATACGCAGTATTTT. This codes for CASSSSSPVADTQYF. The genes are TRBV7-2 and TRBJ2-3; a possible D gene is TRBD2 (5 bases). There are 15 residues in the CDR3. In germline, CDR1 is SGHTA, CDR2 FQGNSA. V was pared by 4 bases and J by 4 bases, with 15 bases between.

The V call is TRBV10-3, the J call TRBJ2-1; 14 bases are shared with TRBD2. Germline values: CDR1 ENHRY, CDR2 SYGVKD. V shed 7 bases, J shed 10 bases, and the junction held 9 bases outside the gene matches. The length of the CDR3 is 15 residues. CDR3 sequence (DNA): TGTGCCATCACACCGGGACTAGCGGGAGAACGAGAGCAGTTCTTC. This translates into CAITPGLAGEREQFF.

The genes are TRBV18 and TRBJ2-5; perhaps TRBD1 as D (6 bases). This CDR3 is 14 amino acids long. Per germline, CDR1 KGHSH and CDR2 LQKENI. The V end was cut by 4 bases, the J end by 3 bases, with 12 bases between. CDR3 residues: CASSRGRKEETQYF. The DNA of the CDR3 is TGTGCCAGCTCACGGGGGCGGAAGGAAGAGACCCAGTACTTC.

This clone was detected only once. This sample includes further DNA sequences coding for the same CDR3. The chain carries TRBV11-2 and TRBJ2-7; D remains unclear. Trimming shortened V by 5 bases and J by 0 bases, and 5 bases separated the two germline ends. The V gene's germline CDR1 is SGHAT and CDR2 FQNNGV. The CDR3 is made up of 12 amino acids. CDR3 amino acids: CASSLDSYEQYF. CDR3 sequence (DNA): TGTGCCAGCAGCCTCGACTCCTACGAGCAGTACTTC.

The rearrangement uses TRBV7-8 and TRBJ2-1; 10 positions match TRBD2. This CDR3 has 16 residues. Germline V gene lookup returns CDR1 SGHVS and CDR2 FQNEAQ. V shed 5 bases and J 6 bases; nucleotides not matched to a gene: 10. CDR3 residues: CASSPTRLAGINEQFF. The CDR3 coding sequence is TGTGCCAGCAGCCCCACCCGACTAGCGGGCATCAATGAGCAGTTCTTC.

In its sample, this clone was seen a few times. J is TRBJ2-5 and V is TRBV15, with D unclear. The germline V gene encodes CDR1 LNHNV and CDR2 YYDKDF (reference sequence). The V and J ends lost 0 bases and 1 base respectively, with 3 bases between them. The CDR3 runs to 13 residues. CDR3 protein: CATSRDFQETQYF. CDR3 nucleotides: TGTGCCACCAGCAGAGATTTCCAAGAGACCCAGTACTTC.

This chain connects TRBV27 to TRBJ1-4; no clear D gene. The CDR3 consists of 14 residues. V lost 6 bases and J lost 7, with 15 bases in between. The germline gives CDR1 MNHEY, CDR2 SMNVEV (reference sequence). CDR3 coding DNA: TGTGCCAGCAGGAGCTATGATGTCGGTGAAAAACTGTTTTTT. This encodes CASRSYDVGEKLFF. Complete variable domain (other parts from reference TRBV27 and TRBJ1-4): EAQVTQNPRYLITVTGKKLTVTCSQNMNHEYMSWYRQDPGLGLRQIYYSMNVEVTDKGDVPEGYKVSRKEKRNFPLILESPSPNQTSLYFCASRSYDVGEKLFFGSGTQLSVL.

The rearrangement uses TRBV7-9 and TRBJ2-5; D not resolved. Deletions cut 5 bases from V and 5 bases from J, with 9 bases between. The CDR3 loop spans 12 amino acids. Germline assignment: CDR1 SEHNR and CDR2 FQNEAQ (reference sequence). CDR3 residues: CASSPFGETQYF. DNA for the CDR3: TGTGCCAGCAGCCCGTTTGGTGAGACCCAGTACTTC.

V is TRBV5-4 and J is TRBJ1-2, with D uncertain. The CDR3 totals 14 residues. From germline, CDR1 is SGHNT and CDR2 YYREEE (reference sequence). Trimming took off 3 bases at V and 4 bases at J, with 13 bases between the two ends. The CDR3 spells CASSSGPGIYGYTF. CDR3 nucleotides: TGTGCCAGCAGCTCCGGCCCGGGTATCTATGGCTACACCTTC.

V is TRBV11-1 and J is TRBJ2-1, with 7 bases matching TRBD2. The ends lost 3 bases at V and 4 bases at J; junction bases unmatched: 6. CDR3 length: 15 amino acids. CDR1 is SGHAT and CDR2 is FQDESV in the germline V gene (reference sequence). In DNA, the CDR3 is TGTGCCAGCAGCTTTTCGCTAGCGGATTACAATGAGCAGTTCTTC. It codes for CASSFSLADYNEQFF.

The V and J genes are TRBV6-1 and TRBJ1-3, with D unresolved. There are 15 residues in the CDR3. Germline CDR1 MNHNS, CDR2 SASEGT. V lost 2 bases, J lost 5 bases, and 13 bases lay in between. Here the CDR3 DNA reads TGTGCCAGCAGTGAATACGGTCGACGCCGAAACACCATATATTTT. It encodes CASSEYGRRRNTIYF.

The V gene is TRBV27, the J gene TRBJ2-3, with a weak D call TRBD1 (5 bases). Trimming took off 2 bases at V and 1 base at J, with 28 bases between the two ends. Germline V gene sequence: CDR1 MNHEY, CDR2 SMNVEV (reference sequence). The CDR3 is 21 residues long. The CDR3 bases are TGTGCCAGCAGTTTAACTCTAAGGGGTCAGACGTCGCTACAAGGCACAGATACGCAGTATTTT. It encodes CASSLTLRGQTSLQGTDTQYF.

The chain has TRBV18 and TRBJ1-1; D may be TRBD1 (6 bases). The CDR3 sequence is 15 residues long. With 4 bases removed from V and 5 bases from J, the gap between germline ends came to 17 bases. From germline, CDR1 is KGHSH and CDR2 LQKENI. CDR3 in DNA: TGTGCCAGCTCACGACCACTCATAGGGGGAACTGAAGCTTTCTTT. Translated: CASSRPLIGGTEAFF.